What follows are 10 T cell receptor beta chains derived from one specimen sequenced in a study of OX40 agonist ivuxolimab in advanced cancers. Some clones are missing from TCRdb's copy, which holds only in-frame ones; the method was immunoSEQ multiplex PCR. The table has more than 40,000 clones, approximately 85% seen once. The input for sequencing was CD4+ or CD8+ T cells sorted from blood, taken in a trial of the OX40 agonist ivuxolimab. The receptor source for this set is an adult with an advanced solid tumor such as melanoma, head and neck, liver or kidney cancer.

The CDR3 region is CASSSYPNEQFF. The CDR3 DNA reads TGTGCCAGCAGCAGCTATCCCAATGAGCAGTTCTTC. The rearrangement links TRBV5-6 to TRBJ2-1; no definite D call. Germline loops: CDR1 SGHDT, CDR2 YYEEEE. This CDR3 comprises 12 residues. V lost 4 bases and J lost 6, with 8 bases in between.

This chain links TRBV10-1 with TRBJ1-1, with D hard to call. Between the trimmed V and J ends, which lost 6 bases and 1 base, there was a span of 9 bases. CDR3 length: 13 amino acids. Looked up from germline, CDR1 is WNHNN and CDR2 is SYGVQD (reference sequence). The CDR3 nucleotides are TGCGCCAGCAGCCAGAACAGGAACACTGAAGCTTTCTTT. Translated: CASSQNRNTEAFF.

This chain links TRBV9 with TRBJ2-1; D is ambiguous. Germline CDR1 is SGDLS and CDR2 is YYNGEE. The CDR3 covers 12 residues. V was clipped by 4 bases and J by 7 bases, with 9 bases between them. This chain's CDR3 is CASSTTRNEQFF. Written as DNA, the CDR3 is TGTGCCAGCAGCACTACCCGGAATGAGCAGTTCTTC. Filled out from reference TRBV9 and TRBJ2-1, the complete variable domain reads DSGVTQTPKHLITATGQRVTLRCSPRSGDLSVYWYQQSLDQGLQFLIQYYNGEERAKGNILERFSAQQFPDLHSELNLSSLELGDSALYFCASSTTRNEQFFGPGTRLTVL.

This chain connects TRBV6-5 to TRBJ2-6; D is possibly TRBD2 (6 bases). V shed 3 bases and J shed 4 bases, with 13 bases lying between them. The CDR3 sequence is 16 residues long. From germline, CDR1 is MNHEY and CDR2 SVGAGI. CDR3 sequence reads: CASSYLGAGGANVLTF. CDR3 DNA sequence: TGTGCCAGCAGTTATTTAGGGGCGGGAGGGGCCAACGTCCTGACTTTC.

CDR3 sequence: CASSLIGQGTYEQYF. CDR3 DNA sequence: TGTGCCAGCAGTTTAATAGGACAGGGTACCTACGAGCAGTACTTC. The genes are TRBV28 and TRBJ2-7; 8 bases are a match to TRBD1. This CDR3 has 15 residues. J was trimmed by 2 bases and V by 2 bases; bases with no gene match: 5. Per the germline V gene, CDR1 is MDHEN and CDR2 is SYDVKM.

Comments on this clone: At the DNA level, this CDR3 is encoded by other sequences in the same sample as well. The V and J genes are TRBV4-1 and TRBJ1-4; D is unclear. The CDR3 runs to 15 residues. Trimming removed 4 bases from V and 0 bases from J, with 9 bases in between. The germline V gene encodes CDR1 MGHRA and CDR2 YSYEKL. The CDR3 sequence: CASSPYTTTNEKLFF. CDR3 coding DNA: TGCGCCAGCAGCCCGTACACCACAACTAATGAAAAACTGTTTTTT.

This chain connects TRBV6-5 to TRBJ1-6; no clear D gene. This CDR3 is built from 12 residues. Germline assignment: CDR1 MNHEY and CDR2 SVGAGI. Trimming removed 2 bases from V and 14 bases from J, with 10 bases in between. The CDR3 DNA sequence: TGTGCCAGCAGTTACCCTGGTCGGGCCCTCCACTTT. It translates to CASSYPGRALHF.

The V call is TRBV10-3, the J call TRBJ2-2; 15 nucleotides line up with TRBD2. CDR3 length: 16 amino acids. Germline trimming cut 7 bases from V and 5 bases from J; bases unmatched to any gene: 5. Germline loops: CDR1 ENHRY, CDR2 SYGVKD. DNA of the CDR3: TGTGCCATCACCCCGGGACTAGCGGGAGGAACCGGGGAGCTGTTTTTT. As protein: CAITPGLAGGTGELFF.

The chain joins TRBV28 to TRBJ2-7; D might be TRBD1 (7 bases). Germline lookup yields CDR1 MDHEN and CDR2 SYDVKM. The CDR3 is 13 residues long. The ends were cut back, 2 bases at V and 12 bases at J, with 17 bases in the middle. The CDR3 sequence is CASSLGQGGNSYF. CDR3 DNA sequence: TGTGCCAGCAGTTTAGGGCAGGGGGGAAACTCGTACTTC.

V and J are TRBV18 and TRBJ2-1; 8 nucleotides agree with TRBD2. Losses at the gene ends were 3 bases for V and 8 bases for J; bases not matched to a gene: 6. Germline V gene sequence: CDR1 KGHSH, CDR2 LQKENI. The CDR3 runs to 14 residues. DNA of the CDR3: TGTGCCAGCTCACCGTGGACCGGGGGGGATGAGCAGTTCTTC. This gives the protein CASSPWTGGDEQFF.